One sample yielded the 18 T cell receptor beta chains listed below, sequenced in a study of early T cells in non-severe SARS-CoV-2 infection. TCRdb analysed the 5' RACE reads with MiXCR anew, one entry per CDR3 protein. The table shows some 120,000 distinct CDR3 sequences, with 15% occurring only once. The specimen was whole blood. These receptors were taken from an adult who was a healthcare worker with PCR-confirmed SARS-CoV-2 infection or an uninfected control (not recorded which).

This chain links TRBV5-4 with TRBJ2-2; 7 bases match TRBD1. V gave up 2 bases and J gave up 4 bases; unmatched junction bases: 8. The germline V gene has CDR1 SGHNT and CDR2 YYREEE (reference sequence). This CDR3 contains 16 residues. CDR3 region: CASSFVPGGSTGELFF. CDR3 in DNA: TGTGCCAGCAGCTTTGTTCCAGGGGGTTCCACCGGGGAGCTGTTTTTT.

V is TRBV5-4 and J is TRBJ2-3, with a possible D match to TRBD2 (7 bases). Trimming cost V 3 bases and J 2 bases, with 10 bases left between them. The V gene's germline CDR1 is SGHNT and CDR2 YYREEE (reference sequence). The CDR3 consists of 14 residues. The CDR3 nucleotides are TGTGCCAGCAGCTGGGGGGGCGACACAGATACGCAGTATTTT. Translating gives CASSWGGDTDTQYF.

J is TRBJ1-5 and V is TRBV19; perhaps TRBD1 as D (5 bases). The CDR3 is 14 residues long. From germline, CDR1 is LNHDA and CDR2 SQIVND (reference sequence). Trimming removed 7 bases from V and 5 bases from J, with 15 bases in between. CDR3 sequence reads: CASTLLGDDQPQHF. In DNA, the CDR3 is TGTGCCAGTACCCTGTTGGGGGACGATCAGCCCCAGCATTTT.

The rearrangement uses TRBV20-1 and TRBJ2-4; 8 nucleotides align to TRBD1. V was clipped by 4 bases and J by 0 bases; unmatched bases: 8. Germline lookup yields CDR1 DFQATT and CDR2 SNEGSKA (reference sequence). The CDR3 has 16 residues. The CDR3 loop is CSAMGQEYIAKNIQYF. DNA of the CDR3: TGCAGTGCTATGGGACAGGAGTATATAGCCAAAAACATTCAGTACTTC.

This clonotype was recorded a few times. The chain employs TRBV19 and TRBJ2-3; possibly TRBD1 for D (5 bases). The CDR3 covers 14 residues. Per the germline V gene, CDR1 is LNHDA and CDR2 is SQIVND (reference sequence). Trimming cost V 7 bases and J 0 bases, with 11 bases left between them. The CDR3 region has the DNA TGTGCCAGTAAGGGGATGTCTAGCACAGATACGCAGTATTTT. Amino acid sequence: CASKGMSSTDTQYF.

This chain uses TRBV20-1 with TRBJ2-1, with D possibly matching TRBD2 (5 bases). CDR1 DFQATT and CDR2 SNEGSKA come from the germline V gene (reference sequence). CDR3 size: 11 residues. The V end was cut by 4 bases, the J end by 7 bases, with 8 bases between. The CDR3 nucleotides read TGCAGTGCTATCCGGGGAAATGAGCAGTTCTTC. It specifies CSAIRGNEQFF.

J is TRBJ2-1 and V is TRBV12-3 or TRBV12-4; 8 nucleotides match TRBD2. CDR3 length: 19 amino acids. The V and J ends lost 6 bases and 0 bases, in that order; junction bases with no gene match: 16. CDR3 loop: CASSPWGLSGGISYNEQFF. The CDR3 DNA follows: TGTGCCAGCAGCCCGTGGGGGCTAAGCGGGGGTATCTCCTACAATGAGCAGTTCTTC.

In its sample, this clonotype was seen a few times. This rearrangement joins TRBV7-2 to TRBJ2-3; 9 nucleotides line up with TRBD1. This CDR3 contains 15 residues. The V gene end was trimmed by 7 bases and the J gene end by 2 bases; junction bases not matched to a gene: 7. Germline V gene sequence: CDR1 SGHTA, CDR2 FQGNSA. In DNA form, the CDR3 reads TGTGCCAGCACGAGACAGGGGGGCTACACAGATACGCAGTATTTT. Translation: CASTRQGGYTDTQYF.

The genes are TRBV3-1 and TRBJ1-1, with 7 bases fitting TRBD1. With V trimmed by 0 bases and J by 0 bases, 4 bases remained unmatched. This CDR3 contains 16 residues. The V gene's germline CDR1 is LGHDT and CDR2 YNNKEL (reference sequence). The CDR3 spells CASSQEPTGMNTEAFF. CDR3 coding DNA: TGTGCCAGCAGCCAAGAGCCGACAGGGATGAACACTGAAGCTTTCTTT. Complete variable domain (other parts from reference TRBV3-1 and TRBJ1-1): DTAVSQTPKYLVTQMGNDKSIKCEQNLGHDTMYWYKQDSKKFLKIMFSYNNKELIINETVPNRFSPKSPDKAHLNLHINSLELGDSAVYFCASSQEPTGMNTEAFFGQGTRLTVV.

This rearrangement joins TRBV5-1 to TRBJ1-1, with no clear D. Germline lookup yields CDR1 SGHRS and CDR2 YFSETQ. V gave up 7 bases and J gave up 0 bases, with 16 bases separating them. The CDR3 is 15 residues long. The CDR3: CASSGSPVMNTEAFF. The CDR3, as DNA: TGCGCCAGCTCTGGGAGTCCGGTCATGAACACTGAAGCTTTCTTT.

Only a few counts were recorded for this clonotype. The V call is TRBV6-6, the J call TRBJ2-7; D is undetermined. Germline V CDR1 and CDR2: MNHNY, SVGAGI (reference sequence). The length of the CDR3 is 12 residues. V was trimmed by 2 bases and J by 7 bases, leaving 9 bases between them. The CDR3 loop is CASSYRQDEQYF. CDR3 coding DNA: TGTGCCAGCAGTTACCGGCAAGATGAGCAGTACTTC.

This clonotype was seen ten or more times. This chain joins TRBV6-5 and TRBJ2-7; D perhaps matches TRBD2 (5 bases). Trimming took off 6 bases at V and 0 bases at J, with 15 bases between the two ends. Germline V gives CDR1 MNHEY, CDR2 SVGAGI. The CDR3 is 15 residues long. CDR3 in amino acids: CASSPRGTSSYEQYF. CDR3 sequence (DNA): TGTGCCAGCAGCCCCCGGGGAACCAGCTCCTACGAGCAGTACTTC.

CDR3 in amino acids: CASSLDPGTYNEQFF. CDR3 DNA: TGTGCCAGCAGCTTAGATCCAGGTACTTACAATGAGCAGTTCTTC. V is TRBV7-2 and J is TRBJ2-1; unclear D gene. V dropped 1 base and J dropped 4 bases, with 11 bases sitting between them. The length of the CDR3 is 15 residues. Per germline, CDR1 SGHTA and CDR2 FQGNSA. The complete variable domain, with remaining parts taken from reference TRBV7-2 and TRBJ2-1, reads GAGVSQSPSNKVTEKGKDVELRCDPISGHTALYWYRQSLGQGLEFLIYFQGNSAPDKSGLPSDRFSAERTGGSVSTLTIQRTQQEDSAVYLCASSLDPGTYNEQFFGPGTRLTVL.

This clonotype was counted a few times. The chain joins TRBV5-6 to TRBJ1-4; D is uncertain. Between the trimmed V and J ends, which lost 0 bases and 8 bases, there was a span of 8 bases. From germline, CDR1 is SGHDT and CDR2 YYEEEE. The CDR3 is 13 amino acids. CDR3 sequence: CASSLAGNEKLFF. CDR3 in DNA: TGTGCCAGCAGCTTGGCCGGGAACGAAAAACTGTTTTTT.

This clonotype has ten or more counts. This sequence joins TRBV12-3 or TRBV12-4 and TRBJ1-4, with D perhaps matching TRBD1 (5 bases). There are 17 residues in the CDR3. The germline V and J ends were trimmed by 4 bases and 7 bases, with 22 bases remaining between them. The CDR3: CASSYSGDGPGGEKLFF. The CDR3 DNA reads as TGTGCCAGCAGTTATTCGGGCGATGGGCCGGGGGGTGAAAAACTGTTTTTT.

The chain links TRBV6-5 to TRBJ2-3; TRBD1 is a possible D gene (6 bases). Germline V gene data show CDR1 as MNHEY and CDR2 as SVGAGI. This CDR3 spans 16 amino acids. V was clipped by 0 bases and J by 1 base, with 11 bases between them. The CDR3 DNA is TGTGCCAGCAGTTACTCGAGCAGGGGAGGCACAGATACGCAGTATTTT. Translated: CASSYSSRGGTDTQYF.

This clonotype has ten or more counts. This chain uses TRBV13 with TRBJ1-2; D may be TRBD1 (6 bases). The CDR3 sequence is 13 residues long. CDR1 is PRHDT, CDR2 FYEKMQ, per germline (reference sequence). Trimming took off 4 bases at V and 5 bases at J, with 11 bases between the two ends. The CDR3 DNA sequence: TGTGCCAGCAGCTCCGGACAGATTTATGGCTACACCTTC. It is translated as CASSSGQIYGYTF.

This clonotype was found a few times. The V call is TRBV28, the J call TRBJ2-7; tentatively, D is TRBD1 or TRBD2 (5 bases each). The CDR3 is 15 amino acids. Germline V gives CDR1 MDHEN, CDR2 SYDVKM. Trimming shortened V by 1 base and J by 0 bases, and 10 bases separated the two germline ends. Written as DNA, the CDR3 is TGTGCCAGCAGTTTATCGTCAGGGAGCTCCTACGAGCAGTACTTC. It specifies CASSLSSGSSYEQYF.